These 11 T cell receptor beta chains came from one sample sequenced in a study of T cells in Graves' hyperthyroidism and ophthalmopathy. Amplified TCR beta CDR3 regions derived from RNA transcripts. The TCR CDR3 first-round RT-PCR relied on the HTBI primer set. A single record per CDR3 protein comes from TCRdb applying MiXCR to the multiplex PCR reads. The sample includes approximately 690,000 distinct CDR3 sequences, about 14% seen only once; the top ten take 12%. Sequencing was carried out using blood. All receptors come from a woman aged 45-59 years with Graves' ophthalmopathy.

This clonotype was counted ten times or more. The V and J genes are TRBV5-5 and TRBJ2-7; 8 bases fit TRBD1. After removal of 5 bases from V and 7 bases from J, the junction contained 8 bases not matched to a gene. This CDR3 has 13 residues. Germline assignment: CDR1 SGHKS and CDR2 YYEKEE (reference sequence). The CDR3 reads CASRQTGAREQYF. The CDR3 DNA reads TGTGCCAGCAGGCAGACAGGGGCCCGGGAGCAGTACTTC.

The chain links TRBV28 to TRBJ1-4; D ambiguous. Germline CDR1 and CDR2: MDHEN and SYDVKM. Trimming cost V 3 bases and J 7 bases, with 12 bases left between them. The CDR3 is 14 residues long. The CDR3 nucleotides read TGTGCCAGCAGTTTTATCGGCACCGTTGAAAAACTGTTTTTT. Translated: CASSFIGTVEKLFF.

This clonotype was seen many times. The chain employs TRBV9 and TRBJ2-7; 8 positions agree with TRBD2. J gave up 6 bases and V 4 bases, and 12 bases lay outside the gene matches. The CDR3 has 15 residues. Germline V gene lookup returns CDR1 SGDLS and CDR2 YYNGEE. The CDR3 sequence: CASSPPGGRASEQYF. The CDR3 DNA follows: TGTGCCAGCAGCCCCCCGGGGGGGAGGGCTTCCGAGCAGTACTTC.

This clonotype was observed many times. The chain uses TRBV12-3 or TRBV12-4 and TRBJ2-3; D gene ambiguous. This CDR3 has 13 amino acids. V was shortened by 0 bases and J by 3 bases, with 4 bases between the two germline ends. The CDR3 sequence: CASSLARTDTQYF. The CDR3 DNA follows: TGTGCCAGCAGTTTAGCGAGGACAGATACGCAGTATTTT.

The V and J genes are TRBV4-1 and TRBJ2-3, with 12 bases lining up with TRBD2. The CDR3 is 18 amino acids. V gave up 4 bases and J gave up 2 bases; unmatched junction bases: 10. The germline V gene encodes CDR1 MGHRA and CDR2 YSYEKL. CDR3 in amino acids: CASSRQRTSGATTDTQYF. The CDR3, as DNA: TGCGCCAGCAGCCGACAGAGGACTAGCGGGGCTACCACAGATACGCAGTATTTT.

In this sample, this clonotype turned up many times. For the CDR3, the DNA is TGTGCCAGCAGTGGCTCGGGAGTGGGCACCGGGGAGCTGTTTTTT. It translates to CASSGSGVGTGELFF. The chain combines TRBV2 with TRBJ2-2; D perhaps matches TRBD2 (6 bases). The V gene's germline CDR1 is SNHLY and CDR2 FYNNEI. Deletions cut 4 bases from V and 4 bases from J, with 13 bases between. The CDR3 is made up of 15 amino acids.

This rearrangement joins TRBV27 to TRBJ1-2, with 10 bases aligning to TRBD1. The germline gives CDR1 MNHEY, CDR2 SMNVEV (reference sequence). Losses at the gene ends were 6 bases for V and 9 bases for J; bases not matched to a gene: 10. This CDR3 is built from 14 residues. CDR3 sequence reads: CASRDGTGVRSYTF. CDR3 nucleotide sequence: TGTGCCAGCAGAGACGGGACAGGGGTTAGGAGCTACACCTTC.

This clonotype was observed a few times. The chain couples TRBV29-1 to TRBJ1-4; 8 nucleotides agree with TRBD1. CDR1 is SQVTM, CDR2 ANQGSEA, per germline. V dropped 4 bases and J dropped 6; count of bases not matched to a gene: 7. There are 14 residues in the CDR3. The DNA for the CDR3 is TGCAGCGTTGCTAGGACAGGGAAGGATGAAAAACTGTTTTTT. As protein: CSVARTGKDEKLFF.

This clonotype appeared a few times. V usage is TRBV6-1 and J usage is TRBJ1-2, with TRBD1 identical over 7 bases. This CDR3 comprises 12 residues. Trimming removed 7 bases from V and 7 bases from J; junction bases left unmatched: 6. CDR1 and CDR2 (germline): MNHNS, SASEGT. The CDR3, as DNA: TGTGCCAGCAACGGACAGGCGGCTGGCTACACCTTC. This codes for CASNGQAAGYTF.

The chain employs TRBV3-1 and TRBJ2-1, with 9 bases matching TRBD2. The CDR3 has 17 residues. Germline-derived CDR1 and CDR2 are LGHDT and YNNKEL (reference sequence). V trimming: 0 bases; J trimming: 7 bases; junction bases outside the gene matches: 10. The CDR3 DNA reads TGTGCCAGCAGCCAAGATGTGGCGGGAGGGCTCGTGAATGAGCAGTTCTTC. Its protein product is CASSQDVAGGLVNEQFF.

The V gene is TRBV15, the J gene TRBJ2-1; D not certain. The CDR3 runs to 13 residues. Germline V gene data show CDR1 as LNHNV and CDR2 as YYDKDF (reference sequence). Trimming removed 6 bases at V and 4 bases at J, with 10 bases between. DNA for the CDR3: TGTGCCACCAGAATCAACTATTACAATGAGCAGTTCTTC. Residues: CATRINYYNEQFF.